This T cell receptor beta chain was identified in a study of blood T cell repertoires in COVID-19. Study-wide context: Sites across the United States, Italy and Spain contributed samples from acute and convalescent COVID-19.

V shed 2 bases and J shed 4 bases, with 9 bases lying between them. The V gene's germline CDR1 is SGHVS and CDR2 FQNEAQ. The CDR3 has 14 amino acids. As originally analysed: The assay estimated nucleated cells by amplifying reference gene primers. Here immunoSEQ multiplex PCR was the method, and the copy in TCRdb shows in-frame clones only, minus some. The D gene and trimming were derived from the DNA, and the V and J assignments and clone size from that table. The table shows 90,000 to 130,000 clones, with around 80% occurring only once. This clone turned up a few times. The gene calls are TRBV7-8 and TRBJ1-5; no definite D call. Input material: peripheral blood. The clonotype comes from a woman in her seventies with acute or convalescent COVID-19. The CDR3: CASSLSDGNQPQHF. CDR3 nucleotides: TGTGCCAGCAGCTTATCAGACGGGAATCAGCCCCAGCATTTT.